Listed below are T cell receptor beta chains from one sample, sequenced in a study of tumor-infiltrating lymphocytes in primary liver carcinoma. TCRdb passed the multiplex PCR reads through MiXCR, listing each CDR3 protein once. The table shows around 35,000 distinct CDR3 sequences, with about 75% occurring only once. Sequencing was done on a sample of tumor-adjacent normal liver tissue. These receptors came from a man aged 40-55 years with primary liver carcinoma and hepatitis B virus infection. Each CDR3 is given with its conserved first and last residue. Each record gives: V gene, clone size, J gene, D gene, CDR3 protein, CDR3 DNA. A D gene is named only where the DNA matches it firmly. Size values are once, few and many counts, or a class for expanded clones, and some rows have none.

>TRBV5-1|-|TRBJ2-2|TRBD1
CASSLRTGITWELFF
TGCGCCAGCAGCTTGAGGACAGGGATAACCTGGGAGCTATTTTTT
>TRBV24-1|many|TRBJ1-5|-
CATSDNQPQHF
TGTGCCACCAGTGATAATCAGCCCCAGCATTTT
>TRBV5-6|-|TRBJ2-2|-
CTSSWSSGELYF
TGTACCAGCAGCTGGTCCTCCGGGGAGCTGTATTTT
>TRBV6-2/TRBV6-3|-|TRBJ2-1|-
CTSSSRAEVFDGQFF
TGTACCAGCAGTTCCCGCGCCGAAGTTTTCGATGGGCAGTTCTTC
>TRBV12-3/TRBV12-4|-|TRBJ1-2|-
CAGGLTGLVGYTF
TGTGCCGGCGGTTTAACAGGGCTAGTCGGCTACACCTTC
>TRBV7-2|-|TRBJ2-3|-
CASSFLDTQYF
TGCGCCAGCAGCTTTCTGGATACGCAGTATTTT
>TRBV28|-|TRBJ1-5|-
CANRLTWSTQPQHF
TGTGCCAACAGGCTTACATGGTCGACTCAGCCCCAGCATTTT
>TRBV11-2|-|TRBJ2-4|-
CANSSGRGDNIQYF
TGTGCCAACAGCTCCGGGAGAGGAGATAACATTCAGTACTTC
>TRBV12-3/TRBV12-4|-|TRBJ1-5|-
CASTRGTVINQPQHF
TGTGCAAGCACGCGAGGCACCGTAATAAATCAGCCCCAGCATTTT
>TRBV20-1|-|TRBJ2-7|TRBD2
CSASPRGRGTYEQYF
TGCAGTGCTAGCCCGCGCGGGAGGGGCACCTACGAGCAGTACTTC
>TRBV29-1|medium-sized|TRBJ2-1|TRBD2
CSVGGASGRPWNEQFF
TGCAGCGTTGGAGGGGCTAGCGGGAGGCCCTGGAATGAGCAGTTCTTC
>TRBV6-2/TRBV6-3|few|TRBJ2-7|TRBD1
CASSPRDRAHEQYF
TGTGCCAGCAGTCCCCGGGACAGGGCCCACGAGCAGTACTTC
>TRBV12-3/TRBV12-4|-|TRBJ2-7|-
CTSSPEDRPSYEQYF
TGTACCAGCAGTCCCGAGGATAGGCCTTCCTACGAGCAGTACTTC
>TRBV28|once|TRBJ2-1|TRBD2
CASFPPGLAGEGEQLF
TGTGCCAGCTTTCCTCCGGGACTAGCGGGAGAGGGTGAGCAGCTCTTC
>TRBV11-1|-|TRBJ2-1|-
CASIDSSSSYDEEFF
TGTGCCAGCATCGACTCTAGCTCATCCTACGATGAGGAGTTCTTC
>TRBV11-2|-|TRBJ2-7|-
CASNFYICSAPGAGIHEQYF
-
>TRBV10-2|-|TRBJ2-3|-
CASSEGYRNTDTQYF
TGCGCCAGCAGTGAGGGCTACCGGAACACAGATACGCAGTATTTT
>TRBV14|-|TRBJ2-3|-
CASSRGYADTRYF
TGTGCCAGCAGCCGAGGATACGCAGATACGCGGTACTTT
>TRBV28|-|TRBJ2-4|-
CASLPVGGGVNIQYF
TGTGCCAGCCTCCCGGTCGGAGGAGGAGTAAACATTCAGTACTTC
>TRBV2|many|TRBJ2-7|TRBD1
CASNTPGQVYEQYF
TGTGCCAGCAATACTCCGGGACAGGTCTACGAGCAGTACTTC
>TRBV28|many|TRBJ2-7|-
CASRPDGTYEQYF
TGTGCCAGCAGACCGGACGGGACCTACGAGCAGTACTTC
>TRBV5-1|-|TRBJ2-2|TRBD1
CASSPIPQGGFTGELFF
TGTGCCAGCAGCCCAATCCCACAGGGGGGATTCACCGGGGAGCTGTTTTTT
>TRBV6-2/TRBV6-3|few|TRBJ2-1|TRBD1
CASSLLDRGYNERFF
TGTGCCAGCAGCTTACTCGACAGGGGCTACAATGAGCGTTTCTTC
>TRBV29-1|-|TRBJ2-7|-
CVEDHSSYEQYF
TGCGTTGAAGATCACAGCTCCTACGAGCAGTACTTC
>TRBV20-1|-|TRBJ1-5|-
CSASVAGAESEPQHF
TGCAGTGCATCCGTCGCAGGGGCGGAGAGTGAGCCCCAGCATTTT
>TRBV11-1|once|TRBJ2-7|-
CVSTPGGQANYEKYF
TGTGTCAGTACCCCGGGGGGACAGGCGAACTACGAGAAGTACTTC
>TRBV10-2|-|TRBJ2-7|TRBD2
CTSTESGSGSPRPGEQYF
TGCACCAGCACTGAGTCGGGTAGCGGGAGTCCCCGGCCGGGAGAGCAGTACTTC